Following are 16 T cell receptor beta chains from one sample sequenced in a study of blood T cells in healthy people across ages. The authors ran a second PCR of 7 to 11 cycles using a sample-barcoded 5' primer and a J-beta primer mix. TCRdb reprocessed the 5' RACE reads via MiXCR and lists one record per CDR3 protein. The sample holds 600,000 or so distinct CDR3 sequences, roughly 48% seen once. Sequencing was performed on blood. Receptors were obtained from an elderly man in good health.

This chain links TRBV6-2 or TRBV6-3 with TRBJ1-6; TRBD1 agrees at 9 bases. V shed 7 bases and J 8 bases; nucleotides not matched to a gene: 9. This CDR3 is built from 15 residues. Germline V gene sequence: CDR1 MNHEY, CDR2 SVGEGT. The chain's CDR3 is CASNAERTGDSPLHF. The CDR3 DNA follows: TGTGCCAGCAACGCCGAACGGACAGGGGATTCACCCCTCCACTTT.

This clonotype was counted once. The chain couples TRBV7-9 to TRBJ2-1; 12 bases are shared with TRBD2. The V gene end was trimmed by 3 bases and the J gene end by 7 bases; junction bases not matched to a gene: 7. This CDR3 has 16 amino acids. Per germline, CDR1 SEHNR and CDR2 FQNEAQ (reference sequence). The CDR3 region has the DNA TGTGCCAGCAGCTTCCCTAGCGGGGGGGCTAAGAATGAGCAGTTCTTC. Its protein is CASSFPSGGAKNEQFF.

The chain's CDR3 is CASSLVGSQYF. In nucleotides, the CDR3 is TGTGCCAGCAGCTTAGTTGGGTCCCAGTACTTC. V is TRBV7-2 and J is TRBJ2-5; D gene unclear. The germline gives CDR1 SGHTA, CDR2 FQGNSA. V was trimmed by 1 base and J by 9 bases, leaving 6 bases between them. The CDR3 has 11 amino acids. The full variable domain, completed using reference TRBV7-2 and TRBJ2-5, is GAGVSQSPSNKVTEKGKDVELRCDPISGHTALYWYRQSLGQGLEFLIYFQGNSAPDKSGLPSDRFSAERTGGSVSTLTIQRTQQEDSAVYLCASSLVGSQYFGPGTRLLVL.

This clonotype was counted a single time. This chain uses TRBV29-1 with TRBJ1-1; D unresolved. The CDR3 sequence is 10 residues long. From germline, CDR1 is SQVTM and CDR2 ANQGSEA. Trimming cost V 5 bases and J 7 bases, with 8 bases left between them. CDR3 coding DNA: TGCAGCGTTTCTTCGGGTGAAGCTTTCTTT. Its translation: CSVSSGEAFF.

This clonotype was seen only a few times. The V gene is TRBV7-2, the J gene TRBJ1-1, with D possibly matching TRBD1 (5 bases). Trimming removed 2 bases at V and 7 bases at J, with 14 bases between. The CDR3 totals 14 residues. The germline V gene encodes CDR1 SGHTA and CDR2 FQGNSA. The CDR3 spells CASSLKGAGREAFF. CDR3 bases: TGTGCCAGCAGCTTAAAAGGGGCTGGACGTGAAGCTTTCTTT.

This clonotype was seen a handful of times. V gene TRBV18 combines with J gene TRBJ2-3; possible D gene TRBD2, 6 bases. Germline loops: CDR1 KGHSH, CDR2 LQKENI. This CDR3 contains 15 residues. V was shortened by 2 bases and J by 0 bases, with 9 bases between the two germline ends. For the CDR3, the DNA is TGTGCCAGCTCACCATCCGGGGGAAGCACAGATACGCAGTATTTT. Amino acid sequence: CASSPSGGSTDTQYF. Filled out from reference TRBV18 and TRBJ2-3, the complete variable domain reads NAGVMQNPRHLVRRRGQEARLRCSPMKGHSHVYWYRQLPEEGLKFMVYLQKENIIDESGMPKERFSAEFPKEGPSILRIQQVVRGDSAAYFCASSPSGGSTDTQYFGPGTRLTVL.

The rearrangement uses TRBV11-2 and TRBJ1-2; D is unresolved. V dropped 2 bases and J dropped 4 bases, with 8 bases sitting between them. Germline V gene sequence: CDR1 SGHAT, CDR2 FQNNGV. The CDR3 is 13 residues long. The CDR3 DNA follows: TGTGCCAGCAGCTTACAGGACGTCTATGGCTACACCTTC. Its protein is CASSLQDVYGYTF.

This rearrangement joins TRBV7-2 to TRBJ1-5; D unresolved. V was shortened by 2 bases and J by 9 bases, with 11 bases between the two germline ends. The germline CDR1 and CDR2 sequences are SGHTA and FQGNSA. The CDR3 runs to 13 residues. The CDR3 DNA sequence: TGTGCCAGCAGCTTATACGAACAAGGGCCCCAGCATTTT. This sequence encodes CASSLYEQGPQHF.

This clonotype was found a few times. The chain uses TRBV21-1 and TRBJ2-2; the table gives TRBD2 as D, unverified against the DNA. TRBV21-1 is a recognized pseudogene. The CDR3 is 16 residues long. CDR3 residues: CASTYPSGRFTGELFF. The CDR3 nucleotides read TGTGCCAGCACCTATCCTAGCGGGAGGTTTACCGGGGAGCTGTTTTTT.

Written as DNA, the CDR3 is TGTGCCAGCAGCTTAATGGATGAAAAACTGTTTTTT. Translating it yields CASSLMDEKLFF. The chain is built from TRBV7-9 and TRBJ1-4, with D unresolved. This CDR3 spans 12 amino acids. Germline CDR1 and CDR2: SEHNR and FQNEAQ (reference sequence). Trimming cost V 2 bases and J 6 bases, with 4 bases left between them.

V is TRBV20-1 and J is TRBJ2-1; 8 positions agree with TRBD2. Germline assignment: CDR1 DFQATT and CDR2 SNEGSKA (reference sequence). The CDR3 loop spans 16 amino acids. Trimming took 0 bases from V and 7 from J; bases not matched to a gene: 11. This chain's CDR3 is CSARDPGGPRGNEQFF. CDR3 sequence (DNA): TGCAGTGCTAGAGATCCGGGGGGGCCAAGGGGGAATGAGCAGTTCTTC.

A few counts support this clonotype. This chain connects TRBV20-1 to TRBJ2-1, with 8 nucleotides matching TRBD1. V gave up 6 bases and J gave up 5 bases; unmatched junction bases: 6. The CDR3 contains 13 residues. Germline V gene sequence: CDR1 DFQATT, CDR2 SNEGSKA (reference sequence). CDR3 protein: CSAQGALDNEQFF. In DNA, the CDR3 is TGCAGTGCCCAGGGGGCGCTGGACAATGAGCAGTTCTTC.

CDR3 residues: CATSRAENQPQHF. The CDR3 region has the DNA TGTGCCACCAGCAGAGCGGAGAATCAGCCCCAGCATTTT. This sequence joins TRBV15 and TRBJ1-5, with D unresolved. Germline-derived CDR1 and CDR2 are LNHNV and YYDKDF (reference sequence). Trimming removed 1 base from V and 4 bases from J, with 5 bases in between. The CDR3 is 13 amino acids. The complete variable domain, with remaining parts taken from reference TRBV15 and TRBJ1-5, reads DAMVIQNPRYQVTQFGKPVTLSCSQTLNHNVMYWYQQKSSQAPKLLFHYYDKDFNNEADTPDNFQSRRPNTSFCFLDIRSPGLGDTAMYLCATSRAENQPQHFGDGTRLSIL.

V gene TRBV2 combines with J gene TRBJ2-5, with 12 bases matching TRBD2. Germline-derived CDR1 and CDR2 are SNHLY and FYNNEI. With V trimmed by 6 bases and J by 2 bases, 7 bases remained unmatched. CDR3 size: 16 residues. CDR3 sequence reads: CASRGGLAGRQETQYF. CDR3 DNA: TGTGCCAGCAGGGGAGGACTAGCGGGGAGACAAGAGACCCAGTACTTC.

This clonotype was seen a handful of times. V and J are TRBV6-2 or TRBV6-3 and TRBJ2-1; TRBD1 aligns across 8 bases. CDR1 MNHEY and CDR2 SVGEGT come from the germline V gene. The J segment lost 4 bases and the V segment lost 2 bases, leaving 10 bases of the junction unmatched. The CDR3 has 17 residues. The CDR3 sequence: CASSYTTGAVTYNEQFF. CDR3 sequence (DNA): TGTGCCAGCAGTTACACGACAGGGGCCGTAACTTACAATGAGCAGTTCTTC.

This clonotype occurred many times. The V gene is TRBV7-9, the J gene TRBJ2-5; D perhaps matches TRBD2 (6 bases). V gave up 5 bases and J gave up 4 bases, with 11 bases separating them. The CDR3 is made up of 13 amino acids. The germline gives CDR1 SEHNR, CDR2 FQNEAQ (reference sequence). The CDR3: CASSPRRGETQYF. CDR3 nucleotide sequence: TGTGCCAGCAGCCCTAGGCGGGGAGAGACCCAGTACTTC.